Described below is a single TCR beta chain sequence and its context. The CDR3 has 17 residues. Looked up from germline, CDR1 is LGHDT and CDR2 is YNNKEL (reference sequence). V shed 4 bases and J 8 bases; nucleotides not matched to a gene: 14. This record belongs to a study of blood T cell repertoires in COVID-19. Under the authors' procedure: Amplification from reference gene primers served as the basis for estimated nucleated cell counts. Sequenced by immunoSEQ multiplex PCR; TCRdb stores in-frame clones only, minus some. The DNA gave D and trimming, while V, J and clone size come from that table. Of about 160,000 clones detected, about four fifths appear once; the ten largest clones hold 7.5% to 8.5%. Seattle patients were enrolled while actively infected and followed longitudinally.

The genes are TRBV3-1 (or the pseudogene TRBV3-2) and TRBJ2-3, with 11 bases identical to TRBD2. The origin of this receptor is a woman aged 60-75 years with COVID-19, enrolled during active disease. Specimen: peripheral blood. In nucleotides, the CDR3 is TGTGCCAGCAGCCCAAATCCGCTAGCGGGGGGCACCGGTACGCAGTATTTT. Its protein is CASSPNPLAGGTGTQYF.